The 3 T cell receptor beta chains given below trace back to one sample, sequenced in a study of blood T cell repertoires in COVID-19. The assay was immunoSEQ multiplex PCR, and TCRdb's table has in-frame clones only and misses some. The sample has more than 110,000 clones, roughly four fifths seen once. Sequences were obtained from peripheral blood. These receptors originate from a woman in her fifties or sixties with active or convalescent COVID-19.

The chain uses TRBV23-1 and TRBJ1-6, with D possibly matching TRBD1 (5 bases). TRBV23-1 qualifies as an ORF whose function is uncertain. Trimming removed 2 bases from V and 9 bases from J, with 17 bases in between. The CDR3 has 16 residues. CDR3 nucleotides: TGCGCCAGCAGTCAAAAGGGGCAGAGATTTGGTTCACCCCTCCACTTT. Translated, it gives CASSQKGQRFGSPLHF.

The J gene is TRBJ1-3, the V gene TRBV29-1; 8 bases are a match to TRBD1. The germline gives CDR1 SQVTM, CDR2 ANQGSEA. The CDR3 is 14 residues long. V dropped 5 bases and J dropped 4; count of bases not matched to a gene: 7. The DNA for the CDR3 is TGCAGCGTTCTAATCGACAGGGGCGGAAACACCATATATTTT. Amino acid sequence: CSVLIDRGGNTIYF.

The chain links TRBV13 to TRBJ2-5, with 11 bases that match TRBD1. Germline V gene sequence: CDR1 PRHDT, CDR2 FYEKMQ (reference sequence). With V trimmed by 6 bases and J by 4 bases, 10 bases remained unmatched. The CDR3 sequence is 16 residues long. Here the CDR3 DNA reads TGTGCCAGCAGTAAAAGGACAGGGGGCTGGAGAGAGACCCAGTACTTC. Residues: CASSKRTGGWRETQYF.